This T cell receptor (beta chain) appears in the sequencing data of a study of response to subunit inactivated influenza vaccine. This clonotype occurred a few times. MiXCR, run by TCRdb on the RT-PCR reads, gives a single entry per CDR3 protein. The data show about 780,000 distinct CDR3 sequences, approximately 17% seen once. CDR3 length: 14 residues. Germline V gene lookup returns CDR1 MNHNS and CDR2 SASEGT. V was trimmed by 7 bases and J by 1 base, leaving 13 bases between them. Sequenced material: PBMCs from blood, taken 4 to 6 days after vaccination. The source is a man aged 45-65 years who received an inactivated influenza vaccine. This sequence joins TRBV6-1 and TRBJ1-2; perhaps TRBD1 as D (6 bases). The CDR3 DNA is TGTGCCAGCATGGGAGGGGGTATTAACTATGGCTACACCTTC. Translated, it gives CASMGGGINYGYTF.